This T cell receptor beta chain was recorded in a study of technical replicates of blood from a few donors. Some clones are missing from TCRdb's copy, which holds only in-frame ones; the method was immunoSEQ multiplex PCR. Among about 88,000 clones listed, approximately 94% were seen once. Germline lookup yields CDR1 SNHLY and CDR2 FYNNEI. The CDR3 loop spans 13 amino acids. V dropped 6 bases and J dropped 6; count of bases not matched to a gene: 6. Sequencing was performed on T cells isolated from PBMCs. The V gene is TRBV2, the J gene TRBJ2-7; 9 bases fit TRBD2. The sequence was collected from a human donor in good health. CDR3 protein: CASRREGPGEQYF. As DNA, the CDR3 is TGTGCCAGCAGGCGGGAGGGTCCCGGCGAGCAGTACTTC.